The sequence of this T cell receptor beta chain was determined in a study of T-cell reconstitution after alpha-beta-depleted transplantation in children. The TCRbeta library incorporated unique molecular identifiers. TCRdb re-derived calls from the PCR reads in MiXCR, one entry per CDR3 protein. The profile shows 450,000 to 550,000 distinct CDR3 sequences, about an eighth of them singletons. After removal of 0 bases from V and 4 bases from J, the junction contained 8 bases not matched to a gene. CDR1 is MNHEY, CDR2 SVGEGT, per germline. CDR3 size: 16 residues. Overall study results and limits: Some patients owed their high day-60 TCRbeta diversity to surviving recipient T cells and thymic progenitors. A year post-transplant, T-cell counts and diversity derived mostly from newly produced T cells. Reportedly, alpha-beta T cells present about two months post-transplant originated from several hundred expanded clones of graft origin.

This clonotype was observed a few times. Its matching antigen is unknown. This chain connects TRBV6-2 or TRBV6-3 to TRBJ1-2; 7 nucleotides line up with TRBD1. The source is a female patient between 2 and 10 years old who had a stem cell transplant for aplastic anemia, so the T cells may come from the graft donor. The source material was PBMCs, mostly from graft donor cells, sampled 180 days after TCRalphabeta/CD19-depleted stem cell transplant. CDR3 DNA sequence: TGTGCCAGCAGTTACTCGCGGGGAAGGACAGGCTATGGCTACACCTTC. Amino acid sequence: CASSYSRGRTGYGYTF.